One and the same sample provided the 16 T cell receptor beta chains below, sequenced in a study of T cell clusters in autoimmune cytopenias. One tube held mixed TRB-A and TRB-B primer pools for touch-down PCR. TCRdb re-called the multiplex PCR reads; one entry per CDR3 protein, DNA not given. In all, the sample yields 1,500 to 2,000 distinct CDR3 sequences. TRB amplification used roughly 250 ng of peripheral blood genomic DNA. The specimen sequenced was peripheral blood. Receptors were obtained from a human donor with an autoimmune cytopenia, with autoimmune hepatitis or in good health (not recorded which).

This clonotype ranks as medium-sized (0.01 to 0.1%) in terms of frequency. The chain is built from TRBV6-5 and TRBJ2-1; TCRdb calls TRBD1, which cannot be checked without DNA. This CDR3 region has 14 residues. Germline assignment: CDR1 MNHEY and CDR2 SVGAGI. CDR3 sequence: CASRGGQGVGEQFF.

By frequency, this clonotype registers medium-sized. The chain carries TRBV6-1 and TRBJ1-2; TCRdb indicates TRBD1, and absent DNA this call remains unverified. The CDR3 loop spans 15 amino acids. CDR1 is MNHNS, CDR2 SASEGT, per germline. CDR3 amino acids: CASSENTGGIHGYTF.

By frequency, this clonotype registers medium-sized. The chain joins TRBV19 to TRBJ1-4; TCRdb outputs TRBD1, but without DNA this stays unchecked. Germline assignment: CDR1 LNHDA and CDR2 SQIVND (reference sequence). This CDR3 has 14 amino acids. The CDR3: CASSSGPTNEKLFF. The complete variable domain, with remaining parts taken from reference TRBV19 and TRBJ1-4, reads DGGITQSPKYLFRKEGQNVTLSCEQNLNHDAMYWYRQDPGQGLRLIYYSQIVNDFQKGDIAEGYSVSREKKESFPLTVTSAQKNPTAFYLCASSSGPTNEKLFFGSGTQLSVL.

The CDR3 here is CASRPTSGAPNTGELFF. The V call is TRBV13, the J call TRBJ2-2; absent DNA, TCRdb's TRBD2 call cannot be checked. CDR3 size: 17 residues. The germline gives CDR1 PRHDT, CDR2 FYEKMQ (reference sequence).

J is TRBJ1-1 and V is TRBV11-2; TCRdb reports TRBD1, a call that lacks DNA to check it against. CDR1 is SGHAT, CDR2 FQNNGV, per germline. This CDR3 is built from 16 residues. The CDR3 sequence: CASSSPGADMNTEAFF.

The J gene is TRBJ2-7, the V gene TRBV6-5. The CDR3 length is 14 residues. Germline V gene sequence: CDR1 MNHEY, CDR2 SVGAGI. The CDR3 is CASSYAGKSDEQYF.

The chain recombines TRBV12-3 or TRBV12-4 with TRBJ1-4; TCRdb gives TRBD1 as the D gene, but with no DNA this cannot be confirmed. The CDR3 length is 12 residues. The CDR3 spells CASRTGDEKLFF.

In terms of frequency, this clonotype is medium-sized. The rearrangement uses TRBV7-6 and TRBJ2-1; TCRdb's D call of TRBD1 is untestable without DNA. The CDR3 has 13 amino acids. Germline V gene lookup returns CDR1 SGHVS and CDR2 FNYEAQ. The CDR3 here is CASSPWDGNEQFF. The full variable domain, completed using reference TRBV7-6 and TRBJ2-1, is GAGVSQSPRYKVTKRGQDVALRCDPISGHVSLYWYRQALGQGPEFLTYFNYEAQQDKSGLPNDRFSAERPEGSISTLTIQRTEQRDSAMYRCASSPWDGNEQFFGPGTRLTVL.

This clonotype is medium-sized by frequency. The CDR3 is CASSLVQAAYEQYF. V gene TRBV5-6 combines with J gene TRBJ2-7. The CDR3 extends over 14 amino acids. Germline CDR1 SGHDT, CDR2 YYEEEE.

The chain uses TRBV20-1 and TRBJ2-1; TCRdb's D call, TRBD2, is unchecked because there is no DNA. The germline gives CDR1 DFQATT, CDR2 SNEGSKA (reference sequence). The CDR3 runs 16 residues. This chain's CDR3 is CSAGTSGGSSYNEQFF.

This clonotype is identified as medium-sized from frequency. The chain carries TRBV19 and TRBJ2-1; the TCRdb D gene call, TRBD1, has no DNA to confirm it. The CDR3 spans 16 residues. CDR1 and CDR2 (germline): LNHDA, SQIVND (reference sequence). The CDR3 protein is CASSKNGGAKYNEQFF.

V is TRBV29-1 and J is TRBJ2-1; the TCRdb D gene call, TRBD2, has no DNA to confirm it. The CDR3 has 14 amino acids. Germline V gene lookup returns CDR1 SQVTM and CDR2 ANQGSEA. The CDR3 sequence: CSVGLLAGLNEQFF.

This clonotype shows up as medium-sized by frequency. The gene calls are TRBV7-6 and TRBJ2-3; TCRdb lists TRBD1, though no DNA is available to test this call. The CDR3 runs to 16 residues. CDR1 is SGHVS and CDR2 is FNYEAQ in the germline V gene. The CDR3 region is CASSLLTVTSTDTQYF.

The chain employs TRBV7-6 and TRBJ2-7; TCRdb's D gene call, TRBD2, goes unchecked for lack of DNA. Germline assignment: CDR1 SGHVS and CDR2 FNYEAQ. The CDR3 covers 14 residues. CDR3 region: CASSLGGPTYEQYF. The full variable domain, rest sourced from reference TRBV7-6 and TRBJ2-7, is GAGVSQSPRYKVTKRGQDVALRCDPISGHVSLYWYRQALGQGPEFLTYFNYEAQQDKSGLPNDRFSAERPEGSISTLTIQRTEQRDSAMYRCASSLGGPTYEQYFGPGTRLTVT.

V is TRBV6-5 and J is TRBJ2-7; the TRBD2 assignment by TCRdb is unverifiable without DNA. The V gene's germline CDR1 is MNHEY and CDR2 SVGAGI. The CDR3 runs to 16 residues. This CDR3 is CASSYGLAGSQREQYF.

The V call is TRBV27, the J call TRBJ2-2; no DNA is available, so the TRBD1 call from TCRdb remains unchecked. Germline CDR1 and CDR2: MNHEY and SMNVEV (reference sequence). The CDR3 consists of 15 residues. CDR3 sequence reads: CASSPIDGGAGELFF.